This TCR beta chain is from a study of CD4 T cells in relation to SARS-CoV-2 and coronaviruses. The overall study: Shared crossreactive spike epitopes were mapped to their HLA restriction.

The ends were cut back, 4 bases at V and 1 base at J, with 2 bases in the middle. This CDR3 spans 11 amino acids. The germline gives CDR1 SGHRS, CDR2 YFSETQ. Unexposed donor CD4+ T cells date from about 2011-2018, before the COVID-19 pandemic. CD4+ T cells were isolated from the cells after less than 13 days of culture. With regard to this clone: Its antigen is undetermined.

Sequencing was performed with immunoSEQ multiplex PCR; in TCRdb, only in-frame clones are kept and a portion is missing. The sample gives around 28,000 clones, just under 75% of which show up once; 20% to 25% is in the top ten. The rearrangement uses TRBV5-1 and TRBJ2-5; no clear D gene. The sequence derives from a human donor in good health. Material: CD4+ T cells from PBMCs, cultured in vitro. This CDR3 reads CASSGQETQYF. As DNA, the CDR3 is TGCGCCAGCAGCGGCCAAGAGACCCAGTACTTC.